Following are 20 T cell receptor beta chains from one sample sequenced in a study of shared clonotypes between healthy human individuals. This table comes from immunoSEQ multiplex PCR, and its TCRdb copy is limited to in-frame clones, with some not included. Of 2 million to 2.5 million clones in the sample, approximately 95% are singletons; the top ten hold roughly 0.13%. The sequenced sample consisted of naive CD4+ T cells sorted from blood. Subset denoted: CD45RA+ positively selected. Source of these receptors: a man in his late teens or twenties in good health.

The chain has TRBV28 and TRBJ2-7; 8 positions agree with TRBD2. Germline CDR1 and CDR2: MDHEN and SYDVKM. The CDR3 runs to 14 residues. V dropped 6 bases and J dropped 4; count of bases not matched to a gene: 8. The CDR3 loop is CASRLAGGKYEQYF. DNA for the CDR3: TGTGCCAGCAGATTGGCGGGAGGAAAATACGAGCAGTACTTC.

The genes are TRBV30 and TRBJ1-2, with 9 positions matching TRBD1. CDR1 is GTSNPN and CDR2 is SVGIG in the germline V gene (reference sequence). The CDR3 loop spans 15 amino acids. V shed 2 bases, J shed 7 bases, and the junction held 11 bases outside the gene matches. The CDR3 coding sequence is TGTGCCTGGAGTCACCGCCCCGGGACAGGGAGTGGCTACACCTTC. Its translation is CAWSHRPGTGSGYTF.

In this sample, this clone turned up once. This chain connects TRBV12-5 to TRBJ1-1; possibly TRBD1 for D (6 bases). Trimming left V 1 base short and J 4 bases short, with 19 bases between. This CDR3 region has 17 residues. Germline V gene sequence: CDR1 LGHNT, CDR2 FRNRAP. In DNA form, the CDR3 reads TGTGCTAGTGGTTTGGGGAACCGCCCCACAGGGACCACTGAAGCTTTCTTT. It yields the protein CASGLGNRPTGTTEAFF.

This clone showed up just once. This chain connects TRBV18 to TRBJ1-1; D is unresolved. The CDR3 spans 14 residues. Germline V gene lookup returns CDR1 KGHSH and CDR2 LQKENI. V was shortened by 3 bases and J by 0 bases, with 8 bases between the two germline ends. CDR3 bases: TGTGCCAGCTCACCGCGGACCTTGAACACTGAAGCTTTCTTT. Its translation is CASSPRTLNTEAFF. Based on the CDR3 plus reference TRBV18 and TRBJ1-1, the full variable domain is NAGVMQNPRHLVRRRGQEARLRCSPMKGHSHVYWYRQLPEEGLKFMVYLQKENIIDESGMPKERFSAEFPKEGPSILRIQQVVRGDSAAYFCASSPRTLNTEAFFGQGTRLTVV.

The chain recombines TRBV28 with TRBJ1-1; TRBD1 matches 7 bases. Trimming removed 10 bases from V and 1 base from J; junction bases left unmatched: 12. The V gene's germline CDR1 is MDHEN and CDR2 SYDVKM. CDR3 length: 15 residues. DNA of the CDR3: TGTGCCACCGAGACAGGGATTTCGAGGAACACTGAAGCTTTCTTT. Translating it yields CATETGISRNTEAFF.

The V gene is TRBV7-6, the J gene TRBJ2-2; D ambiguous. V gave up 5 bases and J gave up 3 bases, with 4 bases separating them. Germline V gene data show CDR1 as SGHVS and CDR2 as FNYEAQ. This CDR3 is 12 amino acids long. The CDR3 sequence is CASSRDTGELFF. CDR3 coding DNA: TGTGCCAGCAGCAGAGACACCGGGGAGCTGTTTTTT.

Notes on this clone: Other DNA sequences in this sample translate to the same CDR3. This rearrangement joins TRBV5-4 to TRBJ2-7; 8 nucleotides line up with TRBD1. The J segment lost 2 bases and the V segment lost 4 bases, leaving 5 bases of the junction unmatched. The length of the CDR3 is 14 residues. The germline V gene has CDR1 SGHNT and CDR2 YYREEE (reference sequence). DNA of the CDR3: TGTGCCAGCAGCCTACAACAGGGGGCCTACGAGCAGTACTTC. Amino acids: CASSLQQGAYEQYF.

V is TRBV25-1 and J is TRBJ2-1; weak D call: TRBD1 (6 bases). V dropped 4 bases and J dropped 10 bases, with 17 bases sitting between them. The CDR3 has 14 amino acids. The germline V gene encodes CDR1 MGHDK and CDR2 SYGVNS. The CDR3 here is CASSGERGFNEQFF. The CDR3 coding sequence is TGTGCCAGCAGTGGTGAGAGGGGGTTCAACGAGCAGTTCTTC.

Comments on this clone: Sequence at one end of the junction differs from germline and may be a read error. The chain couples TRBV10-3 to TRBJ1-2, with TRBD1 as a possible D gene (5 bases). The CDR3 is made up of 12 amino acids. The germline V gene encodes CDR1 ENHRY and CDR2 SYGVKD. This CDR3 is CAISDPQGLSYF. Written as DNA, the CDR3 is TGTGCCATCAGTGATCCCCAGGGCCTAAGTTACTTC.

This clone was detected once. This sample includes further DNA sequences coding for the same CDR3. This rearrangement joins TRBV5-1 to TRBJ1-4, with a tentative D call TRBD1 (5 bases). Trimming left V 1 base short and J 3 bases short, with 7 bases between. The germline V gene encodes CDR1 SGHRS and CDR2 YFSETQ. CDR3 length equals 14 residues. The CDR3: CASSLSGANEKLFF. In DNA, the CDR3 is TGCGCCAGCAGCTTGTCGGGGGCTAATGAAAAACTGTTTTTT.

The J gene is TRBJ1-2, the V gene TRBV5-5, with D tentatively TRBD1 (6 bases). CDR1 is SGHKS and CDR2 is YYEKEE in the germline V gene (reference sequence). This CDR3 has 13 residues. The V end lost 4 bases, the J end lost 3 bases, and 10 bases lay between the germline ends. The CDR3 coding sequence is TGTGCCAGCAGCCAGACAGGCGACTATGGCTACACCTTC. Its protein is CASSQTGDYGYTF.

The rearrangement joins TRBV19 to TRBJ2-2; D gene uncertain. Trimming removed 6 bases at V and 0 bases at J, with 14 bases between. This CDR3 is 16 amino acids long. Germline CDR1 is LNHDA and CDR2 is SQIVND (reference sequence). The CDR3 sequence: CASREGQAPNTGELFF. In nucleotides, the CDR3 is TGTGCCAGTAGGGAAGGGCAGGCCCCGAACACCGGGGAGCTGTTTTTT.

The rearrangement joins TRBV6-5 to TRBJ1-3; D gene uncertain. The CDR3 contains 15 residues. CDR1 and CDR2 (germline): MNHEY, SVGAGI. V was clipped by 0 bases and J by 3 bases, with 9 bases between them. CDR3 bases: TGTGCCAGCAGTTACTCACGGCAGATTGGAAACACCATATATTTT. The encoded protein is CASSYSRQIGNTIYF.

V is TRBV2 and J is TRBJ2-1, with D perhaps TRBD1 (5 bases). V lost 2 bases and J 7 bases, leaving 12 bases between the germline ends. Germline assignment: CDR1 SNHLY and CDR2 FYNNEI. This CDR3 spans 14 amino acids. In nucleotides, the CDR3 is TGTGCCAGCAGTGAATGGCAGGGTGTAAATGAGCAGTTCTTC. It translates to CASSEWQGVNEQFF.

The sample holds one count of this clone. The chain has TRBV5-6 and TRBJ1-4, with 7 positions matching TRBD1. The germline V gene encodes CDR1 SGHDT and CDR2 YYEEEE. The ends lost 4 bases at V and 1 base at J; junction bases unmatched: 7. This CDR3 has 16 residues. The CDR3 sequence: CASSEDRTGTNEKLFF. CDR3 coding DNA: TGTGCCAGCAGCGAGGACCGGACAGGAACTAATGAAAAACTGTTTTTT.

The V call is TRBV5-5, the J call TRBJ1-1; possibly TRBD1 for D (6 bases). Germline lookup yields CDR1 SGHKS and CDR2 YYEKEE (reference sequence). The CDR3 contains 14 residues. With 5 bases removed from V and 1 base from J, the gap between germline ends came to 12 bases. CDR3 nucleotides: TGTGCCAGCAGTTCGGGACACCCGAACACTGAAGCTTTCTTT. It encodes CASSSGHPNTEAFF.

The gene calls are TRBV10-3 and TRBJ2-5; TRBD2 aligns across 7 bases. Per the germline V gene, CDR1 is ENHRY and CDR2 is SYGVKD. Germline trimming cut 2 bases from V and 1 base from J; bases unmatched to any gene: 4. CDR3 size: 15 residues. The CDR3 DNA reads as TGTGCCATCAGTGAGGTGAGCGGGGCCCAAGAGACCCAGTACTTC. This translates into CAISEVSGAQETQYF.

A note on this clone: This same CDR3 is encoded by further DNA sequences in the sample. The CDR3 sequence: CASSLEDREETQYF. CDR3 nucleotides: TGTGCCAGCAGCTTAGAGGACAGGGAAGAGACCCAGTACTTC. The chain recombines TRBV7-2 with TRBJ2-5; TRBD1 agrees at 8 bases. The CDR3 covers 14 residues. CDR1 and CDR2 from the germline V gene are SGHTA and FQGNSA. The J segment lost 3 bases and the V segment lost 1 base, leaving 1 base of the junction unmatched.

The chain joins TRBV27 to TRBJ2-7, with D possibly being TRBD1 or TRBD2 (5 bases each). Germline values: CDR1 MNHEY, CDR2 SMNVEV (reference sequence). Trimming removed 2 bases at V and 1 base at J, with 9 bases between. This CDR3 is built from 14 residues. CDR3 nucleotides: TGTGCCAGCAGTTTAGTAGAGGGGTCCTACGAGCAGTACTTC. Protein product: CASSLVEGSYEQYF.

The chain recombines TRBV7-6 with TRBJ1-4; the match to TRBD1 covers 10 bases. The CDR3 totals 15 residues. V dropped 8 bases and J dropped 2; count of bases not matched to a gene: 5. Germline V lookup: CDR1 SGHVS, CDR2 FNYEAQ. DNA for the CDR3: TGTGCCAGCGGGGGACAGGGGACTACTAATGAAAAACTGTTTTTT. Amino acid sequence: CASGGQGTTNEKLFF.